This is a list of T cell receptor beta chains from one sample in a study of CD4 T cells in relation to SARS-CoV-2 and coronaviruses. For these TCRs, the target antigens are not known. The protocol was immunoSEQ multiplex PCR, while the TCRdb copy is restricted to in-frame clones and leaves out a portion. The sample includes roughly 20,000 clones, more than 70% of them seen just once. Specimen: CD4+ T cells from PBMCs, cultured in vitro. The receptor source for this set is a human donor in good health. The CDR3 runs from the conserved cysteine through the conserved F or W. The D gene is left open where the match is weak. Rows give clone size only sometimes, using once, few, many, or a class for an expanded clone.

clone size	V gene	J gene	D gene	CDR3 DNA	CDR3 protein
NA	TRBV19	TRBJ1-2	NA	TGTGCCAGTGCCGGGGCCCTCTATGGCTACACCTTC	CASAGALYGYTF
NA	TRBV21-1	TRBJ1-2	NA	TGTGCCAGCAGCAATCTACGGTCTAACTATGGCTACACCTTC	CASSNLRSNYGYTF
once	TRBV5-8	TRBJ1-2	TRBD1	TGTGCCAGCAGCTTGGTTCCTGCCGCGGACAGGGGATTCGACACCTTC	CASSLVPAADRGFDTF
NA	TRBV11-1	TRBJ1-1	NA	TGTGCCAGCAGCTATGACACCGACACTGAAGCTTTCTTT	CASSYDTDTEAFF
few	TRBV12-3/TRBV12-4	TRBJ2-7	TRBD1	TGTGCCAGCAGTTTGGGGACAGGTTATACTTTC	CASSLGTGYTF
few	TRBV5-1	TRBJ2-2	TRBD2	TGCGCCAGCAGCTGGACTAGCGGGACCGGGGAGCTGTTTTTT	CASSWTSGTGELFF
NA	TRBV29-1	TRBJ2-1	NA	TGCAGCGCGACTACCCCCGGCTCCTACAATGAGCAGTTCTTC	CSATTPGSYNEQFF
few	TRBV28	TRBJ1-3	NA	TGTGCCAACAGTTTTCACTCGTACATTGGAAACACCATATATTTT	CANSFHSYIGNTIYF
NA	TRBV27	TRBJ2-2	TRBD2	TGTGCCAGCAGCCAACTAGCGAGCCACACCGGGGAGCTGTTTTTT	CASSQLASHTGELFF
NA	TRBV2	TRBJ2-2	TRBD1	TGTGCCAGCAGTGAAATGGGACAGACGAACACCGGGGAGCTGTTTTTT	CASSEMGQTNTGELFF
NA	TRBV6-1	TRBJ1-4	TRBD1	TGTGCCAGCAGTGAAGGGACAGGGGACGAAAAACTGTTTTTT	CASSEGTGDEKLFF
once	TRBV6-5	TRBJ1-5	NA	TGTGCCAGCGCGGGGGCCGGCAATCAGCCCCAGCATTTT	CASAGAGNQPQHF
NA	TRBV5-5	TRBJ1-2	NA	TGTGCCAGCAGCTTGGCTTTCGGCCAGGCGGAGCCCTATGGCTACACCTTC	CASSLAFGQAEPYGYTF
NA	TRBV6-5	TRBJ1-1	NA	TGTGCCAGCAGTTTAGCGGGGGGTGAGGCTGAAGCTTTCTTT	CASSLAGGEAEAFF
NA	TRBV25-1	TRBJ2-7	TRBD1	TGTGCCAGCAGACCAATAACAGGGGATACCTACGAGCAGTACTTC	CASRPITGDTYEQYF
NA	TRBV27	TRBJ2-3	TRBD1	TGTGCCAGCAGGAAAGGGGGACAGGGTCTTAATACGCAGTATTTT	CASRKGGQGLNTQYF
NA	TRBV7-2	TRBJ2-7	TRBD2	TGTGCCAGCAGCCCCTCCCCTAGCGGGTCCTACGAGCAGTACTTC	CASSPSPSGSYEQYF
NA	TRBV19	TRBJ1-6	NA	TGTGCCAGTAGATTAATGGTTGAAAATTCACCCCTCCACTTT	CASRLMVENSPLHF
NA	TRBV5-1	TRBJ1-3	NA	TGCGCCAGCAGCATGGACTTCGGGGAGGGTGGAAACACCATATATTTT	CASSMDFGEGGNTIYF
NA	TRBV7-9	TRBJ2-1	TRBD2	TGTGCCAGCAGCTTAACTAGCGGGAGTCGGGAGCAGTTCTTC	CASSLTSGSREQFF
NA	TRBV19	TRBJ1-3	NA	TGTGCAAGTAGGAGGGAAGGAAACACCATATATTTT	CASRREGNTIYF
NA	TRBV9	TRBJ1-1	TRBD1	TGTGCCAGCAGCTGGACAGGGGGATCGAACACTGAAGCTTTCTTT	CASSWTGGSNTEAFF
NA	TRBV10-3	TRBJ2-2	NA	TGTGCCATCAGTCCCGACACCGGGGAGCTGTTTTTT	CAISPDTGELFF
NA	TRBV24-1	TRBJ1-5	NA	TGTGCCACCAGTGAAGATAGGGGTGGCAATCAGCCCCAGCATTTT	CATSEDRGGNQPQHF
NA	TRBV19	TRBJ2-5	NA	TGTGCCAGTAGTATGCGGCCGACAAGACAAGAGACCCAGTACTTC	CASSMRPTRQETQYF
NA	TRBV7-3	TRBJ2-5	NA	TGTGCCAGCAGCGGCGGGACGAGGGAGACCCAGTACTTC	CASSGGTRETQYF
NA	TRBV29-1	TRBJ2-3	NA	TGTTCGGGAAGGGGAGGCACAGATACGCAGTATTTT	CSGRGGTDTQYF